The 15 T cell receptor beta chains reported below all come from one sample, sequenced in a study of metastatic and nonmetastatic thyroid tumors. Thyroid surgery was preceded by no treatment in any patient. MiXCR was used by TCRdb to re-call the PCR reads. The repertoire holds 15,000 to 20,000 clones, with under 35% as singletons. The specimen sequenced was blood. These receptors originate from a female donor with papillary thyroid cancer or a benign thyroid nodule (not recorded which). Some clones in this sample may be carry-over from other donors' samples.

This clone has ten or more counts. The chain uses TRBV30 and TRBJ1-1; 7 bases are shared with TRBD1. The CDR3 contains 15 residues. Germline V lookup: CDR1 GTSNPN, CDR2 SVGIG (reference sequence). V shed 4 bases, J shed 0 bases, and the junction held 8 bases outside the gene matches. The CDR3 is CAWNHRGLMNTEAFF. CDR3 DNA: TGTGCCTGGAATCACAGGGGCCTGATGAACACTGAAGCTTTCTTT.

This clone is termed medium-sized. The chain couples TRBV6-1 to TRBJ2-7; TRBD2 is a possible D gene (7 bases). V dropped 6 bases and J dropped 5 bases, with 20 bases sitting between them. The CDR3 consists of 15 residues. Germline CDR1 reads MNHNS; CDR2 reads SASEGT. The CDR3 sequence: CASSRNAPGGNEQYF. DNA of the CDR3: TGTGCCAGCAGCCGGAATGCGCCGGGGGGCAACGAGCAGTACTTC.

In its sample, this clone ranks as medium-sized. V is TRBV19 and J is TRBJ2-7; TRBD1 aligns across 10 bases. The CDR3 runs 13 residues. CDR1 is LNHDA, CDR2 SQIVND, per germline (reference sequence). Germline trimming cut 8 bases from V and 4 bases from J; bases unmatched to any gene: 5. CDR3 nucleotide sequence: TGTGCCAGTTCAACGGACAGGGGGTACGAGCAGTACTTC. It specifies CASSTDRGYEQYF.

The chain recombines TRBV4-3 with TRBJ1-1, with D unresolved. CDR3 length: 13 amino acids. V lost 0 bases and J lost 8, with 10 bases in between. Per germline, CDR1 LGHNA and CDR2 YSLEER. The CDR3 spells CASSQDDDGEAFF. The CDR3 coding sequence is TGCGCCAGCAGCCAAGATGACGACGGAGAAGCTTTCTTT.

This clone was seen just once. Relative to the germline gene, one junction end is altered; a read error may explain this. The rearrangement uses TRBV5-1 and TRBJ2-7; D unclear. The CDR3 extends over 14 amino acids. The germline CDR1 and CDR2 sequences are SGHRS and YFSETQ. Written as DNA, the CDR3 is TGCGCCACCAGCTTGCCAGTTAACTCCTACGAGCAGTACTTC. Its protein is CATSLPVNSYEQYF.

The chain has TRBV24-1 and TRBJ2-3; D unresolved. This CDR3 has 12 residues. V shed 5 bases and J shed 4 bases, with 6 bases lying between them. Germline V gene lookup returns CDR1 KGHDR and CDR2 SFDVKD. CDR3: CATSVAADTQYF. The CDR3 DNA is TGTGCCACCAGTGTGGCCGCAGATACGCAGTATTTT.

The sample holds a few counts of this clone. V usage is TRBV7-2 and J usage is TRBJ1-6; D call uncertain. The CDR3 covers 12 residues. Germline assignment: CDR1 SGHTA and CDR2 FQGNSA. Trimming took off 4 bases at V and 15 bases at J, with 13 bases between the two ends. Here the CDR3 DNA reads TGTGCCAGCAGCTCCTCGCGGGTTGGCCTCCACTTT. Translation gives CASSSSRVGLHF.

Within the sample, this clone is medium-sized (0.01 to 0.1%). The chain carries TRBV5-1 and TRBJ2-7; tentatively, D is TRBD1 or TRBD2 (5 bases each). V was clipped by 0 bases and J by 2 bases, with 15 bases between them. In germline, CDR1 is SGHRS, CDR2 YFSETQ. The CDR3 extends over 16 amino acids. This CDR3 is CASSLDAGTYTYEQYF. CDR3 in DNA: TGCGCCAGCAGCTTGGACGCAGGGACCTACACCTACGAGCAGTACTTC.

The V and J genes are TRBV28 and TRBJ2-7; D perhaps matches TRBD2 (6 bases). The CDR3 loop spans 11 amino acids. Germline-derived CDR1 and CDR2 are MDHEN and SYDVKM. V gave up 3 bases and J gave up 10 bases, with 10 bases separating them. CDR3 region: CASSFGGGQYF. The CDR3 coding sequence is TGTGCCAGCAGTTTTGGGGGAGGTCAGTACTTC.

V gene TRBV7-2 combines with J gene TRBJ2-7; 7 bases line up with TRBD2. CDR1 SGHTA and CDR2 FQGNSA come from the germline V gene. J was trimmed by 9 bases and V by 4 bases; bases with no gene match: 3. CDR3 length: 11 residues. The chain's CDR3 is CASSSGGLQYF. CDR3 nucleotides: TGTGCCAGCAGCTCCGGGGGGTTGCAGTACTTC.

In its sample, this clone was seen a few times. The chain couples TRBV24-1 to TRBJ2-2; 8 nucleotides line up with TRBD1. CDR1 KGHDR and CDR2 SFDVKD come from the germline V gene. Germline trimming cut 7 bases from V and 6 bases from J; bases unmatched to any gene: 6. The CDR3 is 14 amino acids. CDR3 coding DNA: TGTGCCACCAGATCGGACAGGGTGCCCGGGGAGCTGTTTTTT. Translating it yields CATRSDRVPGELFF.

In the case of this clone: The junction and the germline gene differ at one end; a read error may be behind it. The chain employs TRBV5-1 and TRBJ1-4; D remains ambiguous. Germline V gene data show CDR1 as SGHRS and CDR2 as YFSETQ. The CDR3 sequence is 15 residues long. The chain's CDR3 is CSISLRSPGDEKLFF. The CDR3 bases are TGCTCCATCAGCTTGCGAAGCCCTGGCGATGAAAAACTTTTTTTT.

V is TRBV30 and J is TRBJ2-7; D uncertain. The germline V and J ends were trimmed by 0 bases and 1 base, with 10 bases remaining between them. Per germline, CDR1 GTSNPN and CDR2 SVGIG (reference sequence). This CDR3 is 14 amino acids long. CDR3 loop: CAWSVIAGSYEQYF. The CDR3 nucleotides are TGTGCCTGGAGTGTAATAGCCGGATCCTACGAGCAGTACTTC.

This clone was seen only a few times. This CDR3 fails to terminate in the conserved phenylalanine or tryptophan, so it likely reflects a read error. The rearrangement links TRBV27 to TRBJ2-6, with a weak D call TRBD1 (6 bases). Germline-derived CDR1 and CDR2 are MNHEY and SMNVEV (reference sequence). V was clipped by 7 bases and J by 2 bases, with 18 bases between them. This CDR3 has 17 amino acids. DNA for the CDR3: TGTGCCAGCACAAAAGGGACACCGAGGACTGGGGCCAACGTCCTGACTCTC. Translation: CASTKGTPRTGANVLTL.

The chain is built from TRBV30 and TRBJ1-1; no definite D call. The CDR3 spans 12 residues. In germline, CDR1 is GTSNPN, CDR2 SVGIG (reference sequence). Trimming shortened V by 7 bases and J by 2 bases, and 11 bases separated the two germline ends. The CDR3 sequence is CASRACNTEAFF. CDR3 bases: TGTGCCTCGAGAGCTTGCAACACTGAAGCTTTCTTT. The full variable domain, its missing parts supplied by reference TRBV30 and TRBJ1-1, is SQTIHQWPATLVQPVGSPLSLECTVEGTSNPNLYWYRQAAGRGLQLLFYSVGIGQISSEVPQNLSASRPQDRQFILSSKKLLLSDSGFYLCASRACNTEAFFGQGTRLTVV.